Listed here are 5 T cell receptor beta chains from one sample, sequenced in a study of breast tumors, draining lymph nodes, adjacent tissues. Breast cancer patients provided tissue from their axillary draining lymph nodes. From the multiplex PCR reads, TCRdb called clonotypes with MiXCR, one entry per CDR3 protein. The sample consists of some 83,000 distinct CDR3 sequences, roughly a fifth of them appearing once. The sequenced material came from axillary lymph node tissue. All receptors come from a female donor with breast cancer. Some clones in this sample may be carry-over from other donors' samples.

This clonotype was observed many times. The chain recombines TRBV6-2 or TRBV6-3 with TRBJ2-7; perhaps TRBD2 as D (6 bases). Germline-derived CDR1 and CDR2 are MNHEY and SVGEGT. The CDR3 is 12 amino acids. V lost 4 bases to trimming and J lost 4 bases, with 8 bases between them. The CDR3 DNA follows: TGTGCCAGCAGTTCCCGGGAGTACGAGCAGTACTTC. It is translated as CASSSREYEQYF.

To note about this clonotype: Since no conserved phenylalanine or tryptophan closes the CDR3, a read error is the likely cause. The chain joins TRBV29-1 to TRBJ2-1; D perhaps matches TRBD2 (6 bases). V lost 4 bases to trimming and J lost 7 bases, with 20 bases between them. The CDR3 runs to 15 residues. CDR1 is SQVTM, CDR2 ANQGSEA, per germline. The CDR3 loop is CSVVRVTGRGNEQFS. The DNA for the CDR3 is TGCAGCGTTGTACGGGTAACGGGGCGGGGTAATGAGCAGTTCTCC.

A remark on this clonotype: A read error is possible here, since a much larger clone lies one base away. The chain carries TRBV12-3 or TRBV12-4 and TRBJ1-2, with D possibly being TRBD1 (5 bases). Deletions cut 4 bases from V and 7 bases from J, with 10 bases between. CDR3 length: 12 residues. The CDR3 bases are TGTGCCAGCAGTTCAGCAGGGTCTGGCTACACCTTC. Translating gives CASSSAGSGYTF.

The sample holds many counts of this clonotype. The V and J genes are TRBV15 and TRBJ2-1, with TRBD2 matching over 10 bases. The CDR3 is 15 residues long. Trimming took 1 base from V and 8 from J; bases not matched to a gene: 5. Germline CDR1 LNHNV, CDR2 YYDKDF (reference sequence). The CDR3 nucleotides are TGTGCCACCAGCAGAGCCCTAGCGGGAGAGGATGAGCAGTTCTTC. As protein: CATSRALAGEDEQFF.

This clonotype was counted ten times or more. The V call is TRBV4-1, the J call TRBJ1-6; possible D gene TRBD1, 5 bases. The CDR3 has 13 amino acids. CDR1 is MGHRA, CDR2 YSYEKL, per germline. V was pared by 4 bases and J by 7 bases, with 8 bases between. CDR3 nucleotides: TGCGCCAGCAGCCTGACAGCAAATTCACCCCTCCACTTT. Encoded protein: CASSLTANSPLHF.